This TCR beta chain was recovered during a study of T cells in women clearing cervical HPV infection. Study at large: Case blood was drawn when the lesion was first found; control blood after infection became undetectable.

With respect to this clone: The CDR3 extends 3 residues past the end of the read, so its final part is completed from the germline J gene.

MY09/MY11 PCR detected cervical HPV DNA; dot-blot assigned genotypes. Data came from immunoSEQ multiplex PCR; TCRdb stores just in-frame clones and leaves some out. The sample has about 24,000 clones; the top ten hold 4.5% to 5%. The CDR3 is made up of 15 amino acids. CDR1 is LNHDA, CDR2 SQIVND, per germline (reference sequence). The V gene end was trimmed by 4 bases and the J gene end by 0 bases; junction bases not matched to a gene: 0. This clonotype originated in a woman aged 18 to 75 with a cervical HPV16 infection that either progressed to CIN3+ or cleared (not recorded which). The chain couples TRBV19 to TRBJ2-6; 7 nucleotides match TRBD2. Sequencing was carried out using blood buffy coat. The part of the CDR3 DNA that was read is TGTGCCAGTAGTAGCGGGGGCTCTGGGGCCAACGTC. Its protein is CASSSGGSGANV. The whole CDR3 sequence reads CASSSGGSGANVLTF. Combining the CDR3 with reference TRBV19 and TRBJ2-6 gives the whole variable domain DGGITQSPKYLFRKEGQNVTLSCEQNLNHDAMYWYRQDPGQGLRLIYYSQIVNDFQKGDIAEGYSVSREKKESFPLTVTSAQKNPTAFYLCASSSGGSGANVLTFGAGSRLTVL.